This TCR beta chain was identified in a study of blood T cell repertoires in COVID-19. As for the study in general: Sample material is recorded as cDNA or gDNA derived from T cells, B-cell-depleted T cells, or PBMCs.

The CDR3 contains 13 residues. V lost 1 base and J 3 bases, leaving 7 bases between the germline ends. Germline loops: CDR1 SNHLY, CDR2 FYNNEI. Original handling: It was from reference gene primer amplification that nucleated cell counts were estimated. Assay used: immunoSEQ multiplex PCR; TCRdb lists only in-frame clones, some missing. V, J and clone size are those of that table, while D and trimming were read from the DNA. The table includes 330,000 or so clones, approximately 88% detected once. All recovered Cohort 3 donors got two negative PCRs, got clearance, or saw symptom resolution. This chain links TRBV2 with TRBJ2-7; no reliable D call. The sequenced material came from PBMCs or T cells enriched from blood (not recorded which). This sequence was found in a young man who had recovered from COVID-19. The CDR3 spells CASSEGGLYEQYF. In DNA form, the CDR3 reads TGTGCCAGCAGTGAAGGCGGCCTCTACGAGCAGTACTTC.